This T cell receptor beta chain was identified in a study of identical twins. Overall study results and limits: Reduced insertions were recorded for abundant cord blood beta clonotypes, with no such pattern in memory repertoires. The authors noted that invariant MAIT and iNKT cells could partly confound zero-insertion analyses.

There are 14 residues in the CDR3. Germline V gene data show CDR1 as MNHNY and CDR2 as SVGAGI (reference sequence). The trim removed 6 bases at V and 8 bases at J, leaving 8 bases unmatched. This clonotype was counted only a few times. No antigen is known for it. Unique molecular identifiers were present on the cDNA, which also gained a universal primer site by template switching. MiXCR, applied by TCRdb to the 5' RACE reads, yields one record per CDR3 protein. The table records about 1.7 million distinct CDR3 sequences, more than 30% of them present only once. Everyone who gave samples was a healthy Caucasian.

The sequence was obtained from a newborn girl in good health. The chain uses TRBV6-6 and TRBJ2-1; TRBD2 aligns across 9 bases. The sample taken for sequencing was cord blood. The CDR3 loop reads CASSQGTSRHEQFF. The CDR3 DNA follows: TGTGCCAGCAGCCAGGGGACTAGCCGTCATGAGCAGTTCTTC.